Detailed here is one T cell receptor beta chain. No cognate antigen has been identified for it. Per-nucleotide qualities are absent, and no much larger clonotype sits a single base away. The sample is drawn from a study of Siglec-9 on CD8 T cells in melanoma (dated by TCRdb to the late 2010s). In the study overall: The study investigated Siglec-9 expression on CD8+ T cells and the role of Siglec-9 in regulating T cells in the melanoma tumor microenvironment. Overall results and qualifications from the work: According to the report, an effector memory CD8+ T-cell subset that seemed to build up inside melanoma tumors was both marked and regulated by Siglec-9.

Cut back by 5 bases and 0 bases, the V and J ends lie 12 bases apart. Via the germline V gene, CDR1 is SGDLS and CDR2 YYNGEE. Measured from the cysteine to the phenylalanine, the CDR3 is 16 residues long. The kept DNA is CDR3 alone, 48 bases in frame from the first base. The library relied on the immunoSEQ multiplex PCR assay. TCRdb carries this immuneACCESS record with in-frame sequences only. Its versions omit some clonotypes, under half of them owing to an unresolved V gene in the studies checked, with the rest unexplained. The sample data list 36,000 or so clones, and around 81% of these were observed just once. The ten largest account for roughly 1.8% of the sample.

The sample taken for sequencing was Siglec-9- CD8+ T cells sorted from blood. The sample's cell subset or site, from its label and the paper: CD8 T cells lacking Siglec-9. The rearranged segments are TRBV9 and TRBJ2-6; the D gene is unclear. The TCR comes from a human donor in good health. The nucleotide sequence reads TGTGCCAGCAGAGCACCCTCGGACTCTGGGGCCAACGTCCTGACTTTC. Its coded protein is CASRAPSDSGANVLTF. Joined to the reference TRBV9 and TRBJ2-6 proteins, this CDR3 gives the full variable domain: DSGVTQTPKHLITATGQRVTLRCSPRSGDLSVYWYQQSLDQGLQFLIQYYNGEERAKGNILERFSAQQFPDLHSELNLSSLELGDSALYFCASRAPSDSGANVLTFGAGSRLTVL.